A single sample gave rise to the 12 T cell receptor beta chains below, sequenced in a study of cytomegalovirus exposure and HLA in healthy donors. Primers for the PCR totalled 60 Vbeta and 13 Jbeta. TCRdb's table, derived via immunoSEQ multiplex PCR, lists solely in-frame clones and lacks some. The sample records 100,000 or so clones, around 74% being singletons. Material: PBMCs. The receptors originated from a woman in her forties in good health and CMV-seronegative.

The V and J genes are TRBV7-9 and TRBJ2-3, with D tentatively TRBD2 (6 bases). Trimming removed 2 bases at V and 5 bases at J, with 8 bases between. Germline V CDR1 and CDR2: SEHNR, FQNEAQ (reference sequence). The CDR3 is 13 amino acids. CDR3 amino acids: CASSLSGGDTQYF. DNA for the CDR3: TGTGCCAGCAGCTTATCCGGGGGAGATACGCAGTATTTT.

This clone showed up just a few times. V gene TRBV6-6 combines with J gene TRBJ1-1; D is possibly TRBD1 (5 bases). The V gene's germline CDR1 is MNHNY and CDR2 SVGAGI (reference sequence). V was shortened by 2 bases and J by 0 bases, with 7 bases between the two germline ends. The CDR3 is made up of 14 amino acids. The CDR3 region is CASSYGGMNTEAFF. Written as DNA, the CDR3 is TGTGCCAGCAGTTACGGGGGGATGAACACTGAAGCTTTCTTT.

The CDR3 DNA sequence: TGTGCCAGCAGCTTAGTTGGAAGACTCTCCTACAATGAGCAGTTCTTC. Its translation is CASSLVGRLSYNEQFF. The V and J genes are TRBV7-6 and TRBJ2-1; the D is unclear. V shed 1 base and J shed 0 bases, with 10 bases lying between them. CDR3 length: 16 amino acids. Germline V gene data show CDR1 as SGHVS and CDR2 as FNYEAQ.

This clone turned up a few times. The V gene is TRBV6-5, the J gene TRBJ1-4, with 9 positions matching TRBD1. Trimming cost V 10 bases and J 8 bases; bases outside gene matches: 11. In germline, CDR1 is MNHEY, CDR2 SVGAGI. This CDR3 has 14 residues. CDR3 amino acids: CATMMGQGNEKLFF. DNA of the CDR3: TGTGCCACTATGATGGGACAGGGTAACGAAAAACTGTTTTTT.

As to this clone: Sequence at one end of the junction differs from germline and may be a read error. The CDR3: CTSRGLEEQFF. The DNA for the CDR3 is TGTACCAGCAGGGGACTAGAAGAGCAGTTCTTC. This rearrangement joins TRBV2 to TRBJ2-1; 8 positions agree with TRBD2. The CDR3 runs to 11 residues. Germline CDR1 reads SNHLY; CDR2 reads FYNNEI. The full variable domain, its missing parts supplied by reference TRBV2 and TRBJ2-1, is EPEVTQTPSHQVTQMGQEVILRCVPISNHLYFYWYRQILGQKVEFLVSFYNNEISEKSEIFDDQFSVERPDGSNFTLKIRSTKLEDSAMYFCTSRGLEEQFFGPGTRLTVL.

The chain's CDR3 is CASSFRESSYEQYF. CDR3 nucleotide sequence: TGCGCCAGCAGCTTTCGGGAGTCGAGCTACGAGCAGTACTTC. The genes are TRBV5-1 and TRBJ2-7; a weak D match, TRBD2 (6 bases). The germline V gene encodes CDR1 SGHRS and CDR2 YFSETQ. CDR3 size: 14 residues. V gave up 2 bases and J gave up 3 bases, with 12 bases separating them.

The chain has TRBV29-1 and TRBJ2-1, with 8 bases identical to TRBD2. The germline V gene encodes CDR1 SQVTM and CDR2 ANQGSEA. This CDR3 contains 14 residues. Trimming at V came to 5 bases and at J to 7 bases, leaving 10 bases not matched to a gene. The CDR3 sequence: CSVWRRGAGNEQFF. The CDR3 DNA sequence: TGCAGCGTTTGGCGGCGGGGGGCAGGGAATGAGCAGTTCTTC.

The rearrangement joins TRBV5-1 to TRBJ2-1; no reliable D call. The CDR3 runs 15 residues. Germline V CDR1 and CDR2: SGHRS, YFSETQ. Trimming pared 1 base from V and 6 bases from J, leaving 14 bases between. The chain's CDR3 is CASSLLGSNPNEQFF. In nucleotides, the CDR3 is TGCGCCAGCAGCTTGTTGGGCAGTAATCCCAATGAGCAGTTCTTC.

The chain combines TRBV19 with TRBJ2-3; 11 positions agree with TRBD2. The CDR3 is made up of 20 amino acids. CDR1 is LNHDA, CDR2 SQIVND, per germline (reference sequence). V was clipped by 6 bases and J by 1 base; unmatched bases: 18. The DNA of the CDR3 is TGTGCCAGTAGCAATCGAGCCGGGACTAGCGGCATTGGTGGCACAGATACGCAGTATTTT. This gives the protein CASSNRAGTSGIGGTDTQYF.

Worth noting for this clone: The sample carries other DNA sequences with the same CDR3. V and J are TRBV10-3 and TRBJ2-1; no reliable D call. The CDR3 covers 12 residues. The germline V gene has CDR1 ENHRY and CDR2 SYGVKD. Trimming removed 2 bases from V and 9 bases from J, with 8 bases in between. The DNA of the CDR3 is TGTGCCATCAGTGAGGCTGTCAGTGAGCAGTTCTTC. Residues: CAISEAVSEQFF.

This chain links TRBV7-2 with TRBJ1-2, with TRBD1 matching 7 bases. Unmatched junction bases numbered 10, after V lost 5 bases and J lost 4 bases. Germline CDR1 is SGHTA and CDR2 is FQGNSA. The CDR3 runs 15 residues. CDR3 nucleotides: TGTGCCAGCAGCCGCCCGGGGACAGAGTCCTATGGCTACACCTTC. As protein: CASSRPGTESYGYTF.

The J gene is TRBJ2-5, the V gene TRBV14; D gene ambiguous. Germline CDR1 reads SGHDN; CDR2 reads FVKESK. CDR3 length: 13 residues. The ends were cut back, 3 bases at V and 5 bases at J, with 10 bases in the middle. The DNA for the CDR3 is TGTGCCAGCAGCCAGACTGCCCCGGAGACCCAGTACTTC. Translating it yields CASSQTAPETQYF.